This T cell receptor (beta chain) originates from a study of blood T cell repertoires in COVID-19. Study as a whole: COVID-19 samples, acute and convalescent, were from the United States, Italy and Spain. PBMCs, B-cell-depleted T cells, or T cells were the source of the cDNA or gDNA that made up the material.

Per the original data handling: Using reference gene primer amplification, nucleated cell counts were estimated. The method was immunoSEQ multiplex PCR; TCRdb's version includes in-frame clones alone and lacks a portion of them. D and trimming were read from the DNA, whereas the V and J calls and clone size are those reported in that table. The sample consists of hundreds of thousands of clones, 80% to 90% of them appearing once. The CDR3 contains 16 residues. V was pared by 0 bases and J by 2 bases, with 4 bases of the junction left unmatched. From germline, CDR1 is SGDLS and CDR2 YYNGEE. Sequencing used peripheral blood. The receptor was derived from a man between 40 and 49 years old with acute or convalescent COVID-19. The chain recombines TRBV9 with TRBJ2-3; 9 bases are shared with TRBD2. Here the CDR3 DNA reads TGTGCCAGCAGCGTAGCCGGCGGGGGGGCCACAGATACGCAGTATTTT. It translates to CASSVAGGGATDTQYF.